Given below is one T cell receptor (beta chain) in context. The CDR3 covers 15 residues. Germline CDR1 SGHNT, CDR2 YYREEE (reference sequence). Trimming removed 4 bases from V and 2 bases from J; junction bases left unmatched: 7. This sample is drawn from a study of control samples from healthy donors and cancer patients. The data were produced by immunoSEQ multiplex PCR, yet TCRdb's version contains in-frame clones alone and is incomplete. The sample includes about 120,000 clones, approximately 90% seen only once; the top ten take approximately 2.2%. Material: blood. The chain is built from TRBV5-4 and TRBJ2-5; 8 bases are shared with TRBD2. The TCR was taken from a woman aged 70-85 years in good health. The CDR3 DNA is TGTGCCAGCAGCCCCCGCGGGGGGTCACAAGAGACCCAGTACTTC. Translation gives CASSPRGGSQETQYF.